Shown below are 18 T cell receptor beta chains from a single sample sequenced in a study of cytomegalovirus exposure and HLA in healthy donors. PCR involved 60 Vbeta and 13 Jbeta primers. Only in-frame clones appear in the TCRdb table, and some are missing; sequencing was by immunoSEQ multiplex PCR. This table holds some 200,000 clones, approximately 79% found once. Sample: PBMCs. These receptors were taken from a girl between 10 and 17 years old in good health and CMV-seropositive.

The chain recombines TRBV6-1 with TRBJ2-5; 15 bases align to TRBD2. V shed 5 bases and J 4 bases; nucleotides not matched to a gene: 5. Germline CDR1 MNHNS, CDR2 SASEGT. The CDR3 runs to 16 residues. The CDR3 nucleotides read TGTGCCAGCAGTAAAGGGACTAGCGGGGGGTTAGAGACCCAGTACTTC. This translates into CASSKGTSGGLETQYF.

The CDR3 is CASSLAKMGQGARYGYTF. As DNA, the CDR3 is TGCGCCAGCAGCTTGGCAAAGATGGGACAGGGGGCTCGCTATGGCTACACCTTC. V is TRBV5-1 and J is TRBJ1-2, with 12 bases that match TRBD1. The CDR3 has 18 residues. V shed 0 bases and J 4 bases; nucleotides not matched to a gene: 10. CDR1 SGHRS and CDR2 YFSETQ come from the germline V gene. Full variable domain (missing parts from reference TRBV5-1 and TRBJ1-2): KAGVTQTPRYLIKTRGQQVTLSCSPISGHRSVSWYQQTPGQGLQFLFEYFSETQRNKGNFPGRFSGRQFSNSRSEMNVSTLELGDSALYLCASSLAKMGQGARYGYTFGSGTRLTVV.

A single count supports this clone. J is TRBJ1-1 and V is TRBV19, with a weak D call TRBD1 (6 bases). The ends were cut back, 0 bases at V and 6 bases at J, with 20 bases in the middle. Germline V gives CDR1 LNHDA, CDR2 SQIVND (reference sequence). The CDR3 has 17 amino acids. This CDR3 reads CASSIEPRTAELAEAFF. The CDR3 region has the DNA TGTGCCAGTAGTATAGAGCCCCGGACAGCCGAACTCGCTGAAGCTTTCTTT.

The V call is TRBV6-1, the J call TRBJ2-2; TRBD2 is a possible D gene (5 bases). Looked up from germline, CDR1 is MNHNS and CDR2 is SASEGT. Trimming took off 8 bases at V and 1 base at J, with 11 bases between the two ends. The CDR3 totals 14 residues. The CDR3 is CASESGENTGELFF. The CDR3 nucleotides read TGTGCCAGCGAAAGCGGAGAGAACACCGGGGAGCTGTTTTTT.

This clone appeared once. The V call is TRBV28, the J call TRBJ2-2; D is uncertain. Per germline, CDR1 MDHEN and CDR2 SYDVKM. The CDR3 is 14 residues long. The V end lost 6 bases, the J end lost 5 bases, and 13 bases lay between the germline ends. The CDR3 coding sequence is TGTGCCAGCAGCCCCACGGGTAGTACCGGGGAGCTGTTTTTT. This gives the protein CASSPTGSTGELFF.

The rearrangement links TRBV23-1 to TRBJ1-2; perhaps TRBD1 as D (5 bases). Being an ORF, TRBV23-1 has a function that is uncertain. The V and J ends lost 10 bases and 6 bases respectively, with 21 bases between them. The CDR3 is made up of 14 amino acids. CDR3 sequence reads: CANGGGVGAHGYTF. In DNA form, the CDR3 reads TGCGCCAACGGTGGGGGGGTGGGAGCTCATGGCTACACCTTC.

V gene TRBV10-1 combines with J gene TRBJ2-1, with TRBD2 matching over 7 bases. Germline lookup yields CDR1 WNHNN and CDR2 SYGVQD (reference sequence). CDR3 length: 15 residues. Trimming at V came to 0 bases and at J to 4 bases, leaving 3 bases not matched to a gene. CDR3 sequence: CASSESAGVYNEQFF. The CDR3 DNA reads TGCGCCAGCAGTGAGTCTGCGGGGGTGTACAATGAGCAGTTCTTC.

V and J are TRBV4-1 and TRBJ1-1; a weak D match, TRBD1 (5 bases). V shed 3 bases and J shed 1 base, with 15 bases lying between them. Germline V lookup: CDR1 MGHRA, CDR2 YSYEKL. The CDR3 runs to 16 residues. The DNA of the CDR3 is TGCGCCAGCAGCCACCAGGGAGGTGGGCGGAACACTGAAGCTTTCTTT. Protein sequence: CASSHQGGGRNTEAFF.

The chain recombines TRBV10-3 with TRBJ1-2, with D perhaps matching TRBD1 (5 bases). This CDR3 region has 16 residues. From germline, CDR1 is ENHRY and CDR2 SYGVKD. Trimming removed 2 bases from V and 7 bases from J, with 20 bases in between. CDR3 in amino acids: CAISEMAGPGVGGYTF. The CDR3 nucleotides read TGTGCCATCAGTGAGATGGCAGGGCCTGGTGTCGGTGGCTACACCTTC.

V is TRBV4-3 and J is TRBJ2-5; 8 bases are shared with TRBD2. Germline CDR1 LGHNA, CDR2 YSLEER. V dropped 0 bases and J dropped 6; count of bases not matched to a gene: 6. The CDR3 runs 15 residues. The CDR3 here is CASSQEQAGAQTQYF. The CDR3 bases are TGCGCCAGCAGCCAAGAACAAGCGGGGGCCCAGACCCAGTACTTC.

The rearrangement links TRBV30 to TRBJ2-1; 8 nucleotides align to TRBD2. The CDR3 sequence is 14 residues long. The V segment lost 1 base and the J segment 5 bases; nucleotides outside the gene matches: 4. Germline CDR1 and CDR2: GTSNPN and SVGIG (reference sequence). Written as DNA, the CDR3 is TGTGCCTGGAGTGATCGGGGGGGACACAATGAGCAGTTCTTC. The encoded protein is CAWSDRGGHNEQFF.

The chain links TRBV9 to TRBJ2-3; 12 positions match TRBD2. The germline V gene has CDR1 SGDLS and CDR2 YYNGEE. V lost 2 bases, J lost 0 bases, and 7 bases stayed unmatched. This CDR3 contains 18 residues. The CDR3 DNA reads TGTGCCAGCAGCGTCGACGGGACTAGCGGGCTAAGCACAGATACGCAGTATTTT. Translation: CASSVDGTSGLSTDTQYF. Full variable domain (outside the CDR3, taken from reference TRBV9 and TRBJ2-3): DSGVTQTPKHLITATGQRVTLRCSPRSGDLSVYWYQQSLDQGLQFLIQYYNGEERAKGNILERFSAQQFPDLHSELNLSSLELGDSALYFCASSVDGTSGLSTDTQYFGPGTRLTVL.

The chain recombines TRBV10-3 with TRBJ1-1; tentative D call: TRBD1 (6 bases). Germline V gives CDR1 ENHRY, CDR2 SYGVKD. V was shortened by 6 bases and J by 2 bases, with 19 bases between the two germline ends. The CDR3 consists of 16 residues. CDR3 sequence: CAISDPQTGKNTEAFF. CDR3 in DNA: TGTGCCATCAGCGACCCACAGACAGGTAAAAACACTGAAGCTTTCTTT.

The rearrangement joins TRBV29-1 to TRBJ2-3; TRBD1 agrees at 11 bases. This CDR3 is built from 17 residues. J gave up 0 bases and V 6 bases, and 11 bases lay outside the gene matches. Per germline, CDR1 SQVTM and CDR2 ANQGSEA. The CDR3 loop reads CSVGVRTGGFSTDTQYF. The CDR3 DNA sequence: TGCAGCGTGGGAGTTAGGACAGGGGGCTTTAGCACAGATACGCAGTATTTT.

The rearrangement links TRBV6-5 to TRBJ2-5; no clear D gene. Trimming stripped 8 bases from V and 4 bases from J, with 14 bases between. The CDR3 is 13 amino acids. Germline assignment: CDR1 MNHEY and CDR2 SVGAGI. As DNA, the CDR3 is TGTGCCAGCTCGTTTCGTCTGTCAGAGACCCAGTACTTC. This codes for CASSFRLSETQYF.

V is TRBV4-3 and J is TRBJ2-4, with a possible D match to TRBD2 (5 bases). The CDR3 is 15 residues long. The V gene lost 0 bases and the J gene lost 2 bases, with 8 bases spanning the gap. CDR1 LGHNA and CDR2 YSLEER come from the germline V gene. The CDR3 spells CASSQDPGSKNIQYF. The CDR3 DNA sequence: TGCGCCAGCAGCCAAGATCCGGGGTCCAAAAACATTCAGTACTTC.

The chain uses TRBV6-5 and TRBJ1-5; 10 bases line up with TRBD1. The V gene's germline CDR1 is MNHEY and CDR2 SVGAGI. CDR3 size: 15 residues. Trimming took 7 bases from V and 4 from J; bases not matched to a gene: 7. The CDR3 sequence: CASKGTGALNQPQHF. The CDR3 DNA reads TGTGCCAGCAAGGGGACAGGGGCGCTAAATCAGCCCCAGCATTTT.

The rearrangement links TRBV6-4 to TRBJ2-3; D remains ambiguous. V was cut by 4 bases and J by 4 bases, with 12 bases left in between. The CDR3 covers 14 residues. Germline V gives CDR1 MRHNA, CDR2 SNTAGT. This CDR3 is CASSGVGGADTQYF. DNA for the CDR3: TGTGCCAGCAGTGGTGTTGGCGGAGCAGATACGCAGTATTTT.